This is a list of T cell receptor beta chains from one sample in a study of cytomegalovirus exposure and HLA in healthy donors. TCRdb's copy holds only in-frame clones and misses some; the assay was immunoSEQ multiplex PCR. The data hold about 140,000 clones, with about 80% observed a single time. The source material was PBMCs. Receptors were obtained from a man aged 25 to 40 in good health and CMV-seropositive. Each CDR3 is given with its conserved first and last residue. D genes are given only for firm matches. Only part of the rows carry a size: once, few, many, or a class if the clone is expanded.

cdr3_nt cdr3_aa cdr3_length d_call clone_size j_call v_call
TGTGCCAGCAGCCCCCGAACCGTTGTGGGCAAAGAGACCCAGTACTTC CASSPRTVVGKETQYF 16 NA NA TRBJ2-5 TRBV5-4
TGTGCCAGCAGCTCTGGGGGCGCTTCGACCACCGGGGAGCTGTTTTTT CASSSGGASTTGELFF 16 NA NA TRBJ2-2 TRBV5-4
TGTGCCAGCAGTTTTTTGGTGAGCTCCTATAATTCACCCCTCCACTTT CASSFLVSSYNSPLHF 16 NA NA TRBJ1-6 TRBV2
TGTGCCAGCAGCTTGAATGATTTGACAGGGGGCCTGAGCAATCAGCCCCAGCATTTT CASSLNDLTGGLSNQPQHF 19 TRBD1 NA TRBJ1-5 TRBV5-6
TGTGCCAGCAGCTCCGGGACTAGCGCTTCCGGGGCGCAGTATTTT CASSSGTSASGAQYF 15 TRBD2 NA TRBJ2-3 TRBV7-9
TGTGCCAGTAGTATGACCGCGGGAATTGATCAGCCCCAGCATTTT CASSMTAGIDQPQHF 15 NA NA TRBJ1-5 TRBV19
TGTGCCAGCAGTTACCCCGACAGGTACAATCAGCCCCAGCATTTT CASSYPDRYNQPQHF 15 NA few TRBJ1-5 TRBV6-6
TGTGCCAGCAGCCTCAGCAGGGGCTCTGGGGCCAACGTCCTGACTTTC CASSLSRGSGANVLTF 16 NA few TRBJ2-6 TRBV7-9
TGTGCCAGCAGCAACCTCCGGGGTGGCTACACCTTC CASSNLRGGYTF 12 NA few TRBJ1-2 TRBV5-6
TGCAGCGTTGCCACGTCCGGACAGGCCCCTGGAAACACCATATATTTT CSVATSGQAPGNTIYF 16 TRBD1 NA TRBJ1-3 TRBV29-1